The rows below give T cell receptor beta chains drawn from one sample of a study of T cell changes during pregnancy in multiple sclerosis. Profiling relied on immunoSEQ multiplex PCR, and the TCRdb table lists in-frame clones only, not all of them. The sample shows fewer than 65,000 clones, roughly nine tenths of them seen only once. The specimen was peripheral blood, collected in the first trimester of pregnancy. The receptors come from a female donor in good health, enrolled as a control in a pregnancy study. CDR3s include the opening cysteine and the closing phenylalanine or tryptophan. The order of the fields is D gene, V gene, clone size, J gene, CDR3 DNA, CDR3 protein. A D gene is named only where the DNA matches it firmly. Expanded clones get a size class; other rows say once, few or many, or leave the size out.

D gene: NA
V gene: TRBV19
clone size: once
J gene: TRBJ2-5
CDR3 DNA: TGTGCCAGTAGTATAACGAGCCGGGAGACCCAGTACTTC
CDR3 protein: CASSITSRETQYF

D gene: TRBD1
V gene: TRBV27
clone size: NA
J gene: TRBJ2-7
CDR3 DNA: TGTGCCAGCAGGACCCTCGGGGACAGGAGGAACGAGCAGTACTTC
CDR3 protein: CASRTLGDRRNEQYF

D gene: TRBD1
V gene: TRBV7-9
clone size: NA
J gene: TRBJ1-1
CDR3 DNA: TGTGCCAGCAGCTTAGCTCGACAGGGTTACACTGAAGCTTTCTTT
CDR3 protein: CASSLARQGYTEAFF

D gene: NA
V gene: TRBV11-3
clone size: NA
J gene: TRBJ1-2
CDR3 DNA: TGTGCCAGCAGCTTATACACCGACTATGGCTACACCTTC
CDR3 protein: CASSLYTDYGYTF

D gene: NA
V gene: TRBV28
clone size: NA
J gene: TRBJ2-1
CDR3 DNA: TGTGCCAGCAGGGAGACAGGATTTAGAAACAATGAGCAGTTCTTC
CDR3 protein: CASRETGFRNNEQFF

D gene: TRBD1
V gene: TRBV5-4
clone size: NA
J gene: TRBJ1-1
CDR3 DNA: TGTGCCAGCAGCTTGGGGACAGGGTTCCAGGCTGAAGCTTTCTTT
CDR3 protein: CASSLGTGFQAEAFF

D gene: TRBD2
V gene: TRBV7-8
clone size: NA
J gene: TRBJ2-7
CDR3 DNA: TGTGCCAGCAGCTTAGGCGGGGGAGCCTACGAGCAGTACTTC
CDR3 protein: CASSLGGGAYEQYF

D gene: TRBD1
V gene: TRBV5-6
clone size: NA
J gene: TRBJ1-2
CDR3 DNA: TGTGCCAGCAGCCCTTTGGACAGGGGGATACCTAACTATGGCTACACCTTC
CDR3 protein: CASSPLDRGIPNYGYTF

D gene: NA
V gene: TRBV7-9
clone size: once
J gene: TRBJ1-2
CDR3 DNA: TGTGCCAGCAGCTTCTCAGGGGATGGCTACACCTTC
CDR3 protein: CASSFSGDGYTF

D gene: NA
V gene: TRBV21-1
clone size: NA
J gene: TRBJ1-1
CDR3 DNA: TGTGCCAGCAGCAAGCCCGACAGGAGCCACAAATACACTGAAGCTTTCTTT
CDR3 protein: CASSKPDRSHKYTEAFF

D gene: TRBD2
V gene: TRBV27
clone size: NA
J gene: TRBJ2-1
CDR3 DNA: TGTGCCAGCAGTCCCGGGGGGGGAGGATACTACAATGAGCAGTTCTTC
CDR3 protein: CASSPGGGGYYNEQFF

D gene: NA
V gene: TRBV9
clone size: NA
J gene: TRBJ2-2
CDR3 DNA: TGTGCCAGCACCCCCGAGGGTTCGGCCGGGGAGCTGTTTTTT
CDR3 protein: CASTPEGSAGELFF

D gene: NA
V gene: TRBV7-2
clone size: NA
J gene: TRBJ1-1
CDR3 DNA: TGTGCCAGCAGCGCCCACAGGGACACTGAAGCTTTCTTT
CDR3 protein: CASSAHRDTEAFF

D gene: NA
V gene: TRBV27
clone size: NA
J gene: TRBJ2-1
CDR3 DNA: TGTGCCAGCAGTTTAGCAGGTGGTGAGCAGTTCTTC
CDR3 protein: CASSLAGGEQFF

D gene: NA
V gene: TRBV21-1
clone size: NA
J gene: TRBJ1-2
CDR3 DNA: TGTGCCAGCAGCAAGAGCAACTATGGCTACACCTTC
CDR3 protein: CASSKSNYGYTF

D gene: NA
V gene: TRBV7-3
clone size: NA
J gene: TRBJ1-1
CDR3 DNA: TGTGCCAGCAGCTCACAGGGGAACACTGAAGCTTTCTTT
CDR3 protein: CASSSQGNTEAFF

D gene: NA
V gene: TRBV5-1
clone size: NA
J gene: TRBJ2-1
CDR3 DNA: TGCGCCAGCAGCAGGGACTCGACTACGCTCTACAATGAGCAGTTCTTC
CDR3 protein: CASSRDSTTLYNEQFF

D gene: NA
V gene: TRBV27
clone size: NA
J gene: TRBJ2-3
CDR3 DNA: TGTGCCAGCAGGAGGAGAGGGACAGATACGCAGTATTTT
CDR3 protein: CASRRRGTDTQYF

D gene: NA
V gene: TRBV28
clone size: NA
J gene: TRBJ1-5
CDR3 DNA: TGTGCCAGCAGTGAGCTTGAACGGCAGCCCCAGCATTTT
CDR3 protein: CASSELERQPQHF

D gene: NA
V gene: TRBV2
clone size: NA
J gene: TRBJ1-1
CDR3 DNA: TGTGCCAGCAGTTCTCGACATGGACGGGGAATAGGGAACACTGAAGCTTTCTTT
CDR3 protein: CASSSRHGRGIGNTEAFF

D gene: TRBD2
V gene: TRBV9
clone size: NA
J gene: TRBJ2-5
CDR3 DNA: TGTGCCAGCAGCGTTGGACTAGCGGGGACCCAAGAGACCCAGTACTTC
CDR3 protein: CASSVGLAGTQETQYF

D gene: TRBD2
V gene: TRBV10-3
clone size: NA
J gene: TRBJ2-7
CDR3 DNA: TGTGCCATCAACGCGGGACTAGCCTACGAGCAGTACTTC
CDR3 protein: CAINAGLAYEQYF

D gene: TRBD2
V gene: TRBV29-1
clone size: NA
J gene: TRBJ2-1
CDR3 DNA: TGCAGCGTTGTGTTTGAACTAGCGGGGGACAATGAGCAGTTCTTC
CDR3 protein: CSVVFELAGDNEQFF

D gene: NA
V gene: TRBV7-9
clone size: NA
J gene: TRBJ1-1
CDR3 DNA: TGTGCCAGCAGCTTAGAAGGGGCCAGGACTGAAGCTTTCTTT
CDR3 protein: CASSLEGARTEAFF

D gene: NA
V gene: TRBV7-9
clone size: once
J gene: TRBJ1-1
CDR3 DNA: TGTGCCAGCAGCTCGTCTGGGGCGCAGGGAACTGAAGCTTTCTTT
CDR3 protein: CASSSSGAQGTEAFF

D gene: TRBD2
V gene: TRBV13
clone size: NA
J gene: TRBJ2-1
CDR3 DNA: TGTGCCAGCAGCCCCCAGGGATCCGGACTAGCGGGAGGATCCTCCTACAATGAGCAGTTCTTC
CDR3 protein: CASSPQGSGLAGGSSYNEQFF

D gene: NA
V gene: TRBV6-1
clone size: NA
J gene: TRBJ2-2
CDR3 DNA: TGTGCCAGCACCCTACTCCTTGGGGAGCTGTTTTTT
CDR3 protein: CASTLLLGELFF

D gene: TRBD1
V gene: TRBV27
clone size: NA
J gene: TRBJ2-4
CDR3 DNA: TGTGCCAGCAGTCGGACAGGGGAACTAAACATTCAGTACTTC
CDR3 protein: CASSRTGELNIQYF

D gene: TRBD2
V gene: TRBV27
clone size: once
J gene: TRBJ2-3
CDR3 DNA: TGTGCCAGCAGTTTATATGGGGAACTAGCGGGAGTCACAGATACGCAGTATTTT
CDR3 protein: CASSLYGELAGVTDTQYF

D gene: NA
V gene: TRBV28
clone size: NA
J gene: TRBJ2-5
CDR3 DNA: TGTGCCAGTTCCGACAGTCGAAGCCAGCAAGAGACCCAGTACTTC
CDR3 protein: CASSDSRSQQETQYF

D gene: TRBD2
V gene: TRBV7-6
clone size: NA
J gene: TRBJ2-2
CDR3 DNA: TGTGCCAGCAGCCCCGGGGGGAGCCAGCTTCACACCGGGGAGCTGTTTTTT
CDR3 protein: CASSPGGSQLHTGELFF

D gene: NA
V gene: TRBV5-1
clone size: NA
J gene: TRBJ2-3
CDR3 DNA: TGCGCCAGCAGCTCACCCCGAAGTACAGGGAAAGCGGATACGCAGTATTTT
CDR3 protein: CASSSPRSTGKADTQYF

D gene: TRBD2
V gene: TRBV4-2
clone size: NA
J gene: TRBJ2-2
CDR3 DNA: TGTGCCAGCAGCCTCCGTAACATTCTAGCGGGAAAGAACACCGGGGAGCTGTTTTTT
CDR3 protein: CASSLRNILAGKNTGELFF

D gene: TRBD2
V gene: TRBV4-3
clone size: once
J gene: TRBJ2-1
CDR3 DNA: TGCGCCAGCAGCCAATTCGTTGCGGGAGGGTACGGTGAGCAGTTCTTC
CDR3 protein: CASSQFVAGGYGEQFF

D gene: NA
V gene: TRBV7-6
clone size: NA
J gene: TRBJ1-5
CDR3 DNA: TGTGCCAGCAGCTTAGGCCAGGGCAATCAGCCCCAGCATTTT
CDR3 protein: CASSLGQGNQPQHF

D gene: NA
V gene: TRBV19
clone size: once
J gene: TRBJ2-7
CDR3 DNA: TGTGCCAGTAGCCTCGGGGGTCGGTACGAGCAGTACTTC
CDR3 protein: CASSLGGRYEQYF

D gene: NA
V gene: TRBV18
clone size: NA
J gene: TRBJ2-6
CDR3 DNA: TGTGCCAGCTCACCACCATTAGGGGTACCTGGGGCCAACGTCCTGACTTTC
CDR3 protein: CASSPPLGVPGANVLTF

D gene: NA
V gene: TRBV2
clone size: NA
J gene: TRBJ2-2
CDR3 DNA: TGTGCCAGCAGCCACGTATTGGCCCCTGCGGGCCCACCTAACACCGGGGAGCTGTTTTTT
CDR3 protein: CASSHVLAPAGPPNTGELFF

D gene: TRBD2
V gene: TRBV18
clone size: once
J gene: TRBJ2-7
CDR3 DNA: TGTGCCAGCTCACCACTGGGACTAGCGGGAGGGTTATCGTACGAGCAGTACTTC
CDR3 protein: CASSPLGLAGGLSYEQYF

D gene: TRBD2
V gene: TRBV5-4
clone size: NA
J gene: TRBJ2-1
CDR3 DNA: TGTGCCAGCAGCGCTCAACTAGCGGGAGTTTTCAATGAGCAGTTCTTC
CDR3 protein: CASSAQLAGVFNEQFF

D gene: TRBD1
V gene: TRBV5-1
clone size: NA
J gene: TRBJ2-1
CDR3 DNA: TGCGCCAGCAGCTTCGGACAGGGGGTTATTGAGTACAATGAGCAGTTCTTC
CDR3 protein: CASSFGQGVIEYNEQFF

D gene: TRBD2
V gene: TRBV30
clone size: NA
J gene: TRBJ2-7
CDR3 DNA: TGTGCCGCCCAACTAGCGGGGGGGCTCGAGCAGTACTTC
CDR3 protein: CAAQLAGGLEQYF

D gene: TRBD1
V gene: TRBV7-9
clone size: NA
J gene: TRBJ2-2
CDR3 DNA: TGTGCCAGCAGCTATGGGACAGCGAACACCGGGGAGCTGTTTTTT
CDR3 protein: CASSYGTANTGELFF

D gene: TRBD1
V gene: TRBV6-1
clone size: NA
J gene: TRBJ1-5
CDR3 DNA: TGTGCCAGCAGGGGACAGTCCAATCAGCCCCAGCATTTT
CDR3 protein: CASRGQSNQPQHF

D gene: TRBD1
V gene: TRBV19
clone size: NA
J gene: TRBJ1-1
CDR3 DNA: TGTGCCAGTAGTTTCCGGACAGGGCTGACTGAAGCTTTCTTT
CDR3 protein: CASSFRTGLTEAFF

D gene: NA
V gene: TRBV14
clone size: NA
J gene: TRBJ1-2
CDR3 DNA: TGTGCCAGCAGCCTCGTAAACGCGGCTTCGAGTGGCTACACCTTC
CDR3 protein: CASSLVNAASSGYTF

D gene: NA
V gene: TRBV7-2
clone size: NA
J gene: TRBJ1-2
CDR3 DNA: TGTGCCAGCAGCGGGGGGTGGTTGGCTTTTGGCTACACCTTC
CDR3 protein: CASSGGWLAFGYTF

D gene: NA
V gene: TRBV4-2
clone size: NA
J gene: TRBJ1-2
CDR3 DNA: TGTGCCAGCAGCCAAGATTGGGACACAATTAATCCAACCTATGGCTACACCTTC
CDR3 protein: CASSQDWDTINPTYGYTF